A selection of T cell receptor beta chains follows, all from one sample in a study of a mutant IDH1 vaccine in newly diagnosed glioma. Assay used: immunoSEQ multiplex PCR; TCRdb lists only in-frame clones, some missing. The table shows tens of thousands of clones, with 91% occurring only once. The antigens these receptors bind are not known. The material was PBMCs, obtained from a glioma patient whose treatment included an IDH1 peptide vaccine. The receptors come from a woman aged 45-65 years with glioma. Both conserved end residues are part of each CDR3. Fields, in order: CDR3 protein, CDR3 DNA, V gene, D gene, clone size, J gene. The D gene is left open where the match is weak. Clone size appears in some rows only: once, few, many, or a class for an expanded clone.

CASSLGDSYEQYF,TGTGCCAGCAGCTTAGGCGACAGCTACGAGCAGTACTTC,TRBV7-6,.,.,TRBJ2-7
CASVLAPSTDTQYF,TGTGCCAGCGTCCTAGCGCCAAGCACAGATACGCAGTATTTT,TRBV7-9,.,.,TRBJ2-3
CASSRKSGELFF,TGCGCCAGCAGCCGGAAATCCGGGGAGCTGTTTTTT,TRBV5-1,.,.,TRBJ2-2
CASSYKREGYNEQFF,TGTGCCAGCAGTTACAAGCGGGAGGGCTACAATGAGCAGTTCTTC,TRBV6-5,TRBD2,.,TRBJ2-1
CASSESREQFF,TGCGCCAGCAGTGAGAGTCGGGAGCAGTTCTTC,TRBV10-1,.,.,TRBJ2-1
CASSPLEGAGNTIYF,TGTGCCAGCTCACCACTGGAGGGAGCTGGAAACACCATATATTTT,TRBV18,.,.,TRBJ1-3
CASSWTSAPYEQYF,TGTGCCAGCAGCTGGACTAGCGCACCCTACGAGCAGTACTTC,TRBV5-8,TRBD2,.,TRBJ2-7
CASSEFGYEQYF,TGTGCCAGCAGTGAATTCGGCTACGAGCAGTACTTC,TRBV6-1,.,.,TRBJ2-7
CASSEGSPLYGYTF,TGTGCCAGCAGTGAGGGGTCCCCTCTCTATGGCTACACCTTC,TRBV28,.,.,TRBJ1-2
CASTKVGRSYEQYF,TGTGCCAGCACCAAAGTGGGCAGATCCTACGAGCAGTACTTC,TRBV6-5,.,.,TRBJ2-7
CASTRGGGQPQHF,TGTGCCAGCACCAGGGGGGGAGGCCAGCCCCAGCATTTT,TRBV6-5,TRBD1,.,TRBJ1-5
CASSIGTANYGYTF,TGTGCCAGCAGCATCGGGACGGCTAACTATGGCTACACCTTC,TRBV7-2,.,.,TRBJ1-2
CASSPRGFFHYGYTF,TGTGCCAGCAGTCCCCGAGGGTTCTTTCACTATGGCTACACCTTC,TRBV28,.,.,TRBJ1-2
CASRREGDTQYF,TGTGCCAGCAGGAGAGAGGGAGATACGCAGTATTTT,TRBV7-9,.,.,TRBJ2-3
CASSLLGDEQFF,TGTGCCAGCAGCCTCCTAGGCGATGAGCAGTTCTTC,TRBV7-9,.,.,TRBJ2-1
CASSELAFQYF,TGTGCCAGCAGTGAACTGGCATTCCAGTACTTC,TRBV2,.,.,TRBJ2-7
CASSEYNEQFF,TGTGCCAGCAGCGAGTACAATGAGCAGTTCTTC,TRBV2,.,.,TRBJ2-1
CASQRGAGDTQYF,TGTGCCAGCCAGCGGGGGGCCGGAGATACGCAGTATTTT,TRBV28,TRBD2,once,TRBJ2-3
CASSDPAGGRGDTQYF,TGTGCCAGCAGTGATCCAGCGGGAGGCCGTGGAGATACGCAGTATTTT,TRBV6-1,TRBD2,.,TRBJ2-3
CASSEYAGNTIYF,TGTGCCAGCAGTGAATACGCTGGAAACACCATATATTTT,TRBV25-1,.,.,TRBJ1-3
CASSLRQGAATQYF,TGTGCCAGCAGCTTACGTCAGGGGGCTGCGACCCAGTACTTC,TRBV7-8,TRBD1,few,TRBJ2-5
CASSAGQGAGELFF,TGTGCCAGCAGCGCCGGACAGGGGGCCGGGGAGCTGTTTTTT,TRBV9,TRBD1,once,TRBJ2-2
CASSDRHNQPQHF,TGTGCCAGCAGTGACAGACATAATCAGCCCCAGCATTTT,TRBV2,.,.,TRBJ1-5
CASSPSFPGTGGLNQPQHF,TGTGCCAGTAGTCCAAGTTTTCCCGGGACAGGGGGACTTAATCAGCCCCAGCATTTT,TRBV19,TRBD1,once,TRBJ1-5
CASSLGKPNEKLFF,TGCGCCAGCAGCTTGGGGAAGCCTAATGAAAAACTGTTTTTT,TRBV5-1,.,.,TRBJ1-4
CASSPGQGSGANVLTF,TGTGCCAGCAGCCCAGGGCAGGGGTCTGGGGCCAACGTCCTGACTTTC,TRBV11-2,.,.,TRBJ2-6
CASSLERQTQYF,TGCGCCAGCAGCTTGGAGCGTCAGACGCAGTATTTT,TRBV5-1,.,.,TRBJ2-3
CASSFTSGSGQYF,TGTGCCAGCAGTTTCACTAGCGGGAGCGGGCAGTACTTC,TRBV28,TRBD2,few,TRBJ2-7
CASSRTKRHEQYF,TGTGCCAGCAGCCGGACGAAAAGACACGAGCAGTACTTC,TRBV11-1,.,.,TRBJ2-7
CASSLRQGGDYEQYF,TGTGCCAGCAGCTTGCGACAGGGAGGTGACTACGAGCAGTACTTC,TRBV9,.,.,TRBJ2-7
CASSGGGQRDTQYF,TGTGCCAGCTCGGGGGGGGGCCAGAGGGATACGCAGTATTTT,TRBV11-3,TRBD2,few,TRBJ2-3
CASSQGSRDPRRQFF,TGCGCCAGCAGCCAAGGTAGCCGGGATCCTAGAAGGCAGTTCTTC,TRBV4-1,.,.,TRBJ2-1
CASSQTVRRDDYEKLFF,TGTGCCAGCAGCCAGACTGTTCGGCGGGACGACTACGAAAAACTGTTTTTT,TRBV4-2,.,few,TRBJ1-4
CASSIAQGYGYTF,TGTGCCAGTAGTATAGCCCAGGGCTATGGCTACACCTTC,TRBV19,.,.,TRBJ1-2
CAWTRTGGNQPQHF,TGTGCCTGGACCCGTACAGGGGGCAATCAGCCCCAGCATTTT,TRBV30,TRBD1,.,TRBJ1-5
CASSLYGTSFDEQYF,TGTGCCAGCAGCTTATACGGGACTAGTTTCGACGAGCAGTACTTC,TRBV7-3,TRBD2,.,TRBJ2-7
CASRLGDVNTEAFF,TGTGCCAGCAGGCTTGGGGATGTGAACACTGAAGCTTTCTTT,TRBV27,.,.,TRBJ1-1
CSAGGGKGNYGYTF,TGCAGCGCGGGAGGGGGGAAGGGAAACTATGGCTACACCTTC,TRBV29-1,.,.,TRBJ1-2
CASSPLGGGRRDYGYTF,TGTGCCAGCAGCCCCTTAGGGGGGGGCAGGAGGGACTATGGCTACACCTTC,TRBV4-2,.,.,TRBJ1-2
CASSDRGVNTEAFF,TGTGCCAGCAGTGACAGGGGCGTGAACACTGAAGCTTTCTTT,TRBV6-6,TRBD1,.,TRBJ1-1
CASTSGRNTGELFF,TGTGCCAGCACAAGCGGGAGAAACACCGGGGAGCTGTTTTTT,TRBV6-1,TRBD2,.,TRBJ2-2
CASSVLAGGADTQYF,TGTGCCAGCAGTGTACTAGCGGGAGGGGCAGATACGCAGTATTTT,TRBV6-1,TRBD2,.,TRBJ2-3
CASSLQGLSGNTIYF,TGTGCCAGCAGTCTCCAGGGCCTCTCTGGAAACACCATATATTTT,TRBV6-5,.,.,TRBJ1-3
CASSYSGQYQPQHF,TGTGCCAGCAGTTACTCCGGACAGTACCAGCCCCAGCATTTT,TRBV6-6,.,.,TRBJ1-5
CASRPDRNNSPLHF,TGTGCCAGCAGACCGGACAGGAATAATTCACCCCTCCACTTT,TRBV6-5,TRBD1,.,TRBJ1-6
CASIERAGTGELFF,TGTGCCAGCATCGAAAGGGCGGGCACCGGGGAGCTGTTTTTT,TRBV7-9,.,.,TRBJ2-2
CSATRGEELFF,TGCAGTGCTACTAGGGGCGAGGAGCTGTTTTTT,TRBV20-1,.,.,TRBJ2-2
CAWSGGGAVFPQHF,TGTGCCTGGAGTGGAGGGGGGGCCGTCTTCCCCCAGCATTTT,TRBV30,.,.,TRBJ1-5